Each of the 19 T cell receptor beta chains below was sequenced from the same sample in a study of coeliac disease. Sequencing was performed with immunoSEQ multiplex PCR; in TCRdb, only in-frame clones are kept and a portion is missing. The sample yields a few thousand clones, less than 65% seen once. The specimen sequenced was lymphocytes from the gut lamina propria. Source of these receptors: a woman aged 50 to 65 without celiac disease.

The chain has TRBV27 and TRBJ2-1, with a possible D match to TRBD2 (6 bases). The CDR3 is made up of 16 amino acids. Germline CDR1 and CDR2: MNHEY and SMNVEV (reference sequence). The V and J ends lost 2 bases and 8 bases respectively, with 19 bases between them. DNA of the CDR3: TGTGCCAGCAGTTTAAGGCGCCATCCGCCGGGGGATGAGCAGTTCTTC. It is translated as CASSLRRHPPGDEQFF.

This clone appeared a few times. This rearrangement joins TRBV7-3 to TRBJ2-2; D is perhaps TRBD2 (6 bases). Trimming shortened V by 5 bases and J by 7 bases, and 20 bases separated the two germline ends. The CDR3 has 16 residues. In germline, CDR1 is SGHTA, CDR2 FQGTGA. The CDR3 reads CASSPPRAGKGGELFF. The CDR3, as DNA: TGTGCCAGCAGCCCTCCGAGGGCGGGAAAAGGCGGGGAGCTGTTTTTT.

This clone was detected only a few times. The chain recombines TRBV7-9 with TRBJ2-3; 7 bases fit TRBD2. This CDR3 is built from 16 residues. Trimming cost V 5 bases and J 2 bases; bases outside gene matches: 10. CDR1 SEHNR and CDR2 FQNEAQ come from the germline V gene (reference sequence). The CDR3 DNA is TGTGCCAGCAGCCAACGGTGGGGGGGGGACACAGATACGCAGTATTTT. Protein sequence: CASSQRWGGDTDTQYF.

V gene TRBV7-8 combines with J gene TRBJ2-7, with 7 bases that match TRBD2. This CDR3 comprises 15 residues. J gave up 3 bases and V 4 bases, and 9 bases lay outside the gene matches. Germline loops: CDR1 SGHVS, CDR2 FQNEAQ. Here the CDR3 DNA reads TGTGCCAGCAGCTCCCTCGGCGGGGGAGTCTACGAGCAGTACTTC. This codes for CASSSLGGGVYEQYF.

This sequence joins TRBV27 and TRBJ1-1; no clear D gene. Germline V lookup: CDR1 MNHEY, CDR2 SMNVEV (reference sequence). This CDR3 comprises 14 residues. V was shortened by 2 bases and J by 6 bases, with 13 bases between the two germline ends. The CDR3 is CASSLTRLTSEAFF. DNA of the CDR3: TGTGCCAGCAGTTTAACGCGCTTAACCTCTGAAGCTTTCTTT.

This clone is termed large. The chain's CDR3 is CATLGQGLYGYTF. In DNA, the CDR3 is TGTGCCACCTTGGGGCAGGGGCTCTATGGCTACACCTTC. The chain couples TRBV19 to TRBJ1-2, with D perhaps TRBD1 (6 bases). This CDR3 contains 13 residues. Trimming removed 10 bases from V and 4 bases from J, with 16 bases in between. Per the germline V gene, CDR1 is LNHDA and CDR2 is SQIVND (reference sequence).

This rearrangement joins TRBV28 to TRBJ1-2; maybe TRBD1 (6 bases). Per germline, CDR1 MDHEN and CDR2 SYDVKM. The CDR3 is 15 residues long. Trimming removed 0 bases from V and 3 bases from J, with 11 bases in between. DNA for the CDR3: TGTGCCAGCAGTTTATGGAGCAGGGGACACTATGGCTACACCTTC. Protein sequence: CASSLWSRGHYGYTF.

The chain employs TRBV29-1 and TRBJ1-2, with a weak D call TRBD1 (5 bases). This CDR3 is built from 15 residues. V shed 4 bases and J shed 1 base, with 16 bases lying between them. CDR1 is SQVTM and CDR2 is ANQGSEA in the germline V gene. CDR3 protein: CSVGGDSRFNYGYTF. The DNA of the CDR3 is TGCAGCGTTGGGGGTGACAGCAGATTTAACTATGGCTACACCTTC.

V is TRBV20-1 and J is TRBJ1-4; D gene unclear. Germline V gene lookup returns CDR1 DFQATT and CDR2 SNEGSKA (reference sequence). Deletions cut 3 bases from V and 4 bases from J, with 3 bases between. CDR3 length equals 11 residues. The chain's CDR3 is CSASYNEKLFF. The CDR3 bases are TGCAGTGCTAGCTATAATGAAAAACTGTTTTTT.

The chain carries TRBV7-6 and TRBJ1-1; the D is unclear. CDR3 length: 17 amino acids. V was trimmed by 0 bases and J by 4 bases, leaving 18 bases between them. Germline CDR1 is SGHVS and CDR2 is FNYEAQ. The CDR3 protein is CASSLAQGRQVGTEAFF. As DNA, the CDR3 is TGTGCCAGCAGCTTAGCACAAGGTAGGCAGGTGGGCACTGAAGCTTTCTTT. The full variable domain, rest sourced from reference TRBV7-6 and TRBJ1-1, is GAGVSQSPRYKVTKRGQDVALRCDPISGHVSLYWYRQALGQGPEFLTYFNYEAQQDKSGLPNDRFSAERPEGSISTLTIQRTEQRDSAMYRCASSLAQGRQVGTEAFFGQGTRLTVV.

As to this clone: The sample holds other DNA sequences that translate to the same CDR3. V is TRBV6-5 and J is TRBJ1-4, with D uncertain. V shed 0 bases and J shed 4 bases, with 12 bases lying between them. This CDR3 comprises 16 residues. Germline values: CDR1 MNHEY, CDR2 SVGAGI. Here the CDR3 reads CASSYSWGSGNEKLFF. In nucleotides, the CDR3 is TGTGCCAGCAGTTACTCTTGGGGAAGCGGTAATGAAAAACTGTTTTTT.

This chain joins TRBV7-2 and TRBJ2-7, with a weak D call TRBD2 (6 bases). V was pared by 6 bases and J by 2 bases, with 17 bases between. The germline V gene has CDR1 SGHTA and CDR2 FQGNSA. The CDR3 is made up of 15 amino acids. CDR3 DNA sequence: TGTGCCAGCAGTACTAGCTCCCTGGGTGCCTACGAGCAGTACTTC. The encoded protein is CASSTSSLGAYEQYF.

This clone has more than one count but fewer than ten. V is TRBV9 and J is TRBJ2-1; 10 bases agree with TRBD1. J gave up 5 bases and V 5 bases, and 4 bases lay outside the gene matches. The V gene's germline CDR1 is SGDLS and CDR2 YYNGEE. The CDR3 extends over 14 amino acids. In nucleotides, the CDR3 is TGTGCCAGCAGGGGGACAGGGGTACACAATGAGCAGTTCTTC. Encoded protein: CASRGTGVHNEQFF.

As concerns this clone: Other nucleotide sequences from this sample produce the same CDR3. The chain is built from TRBV7-9 and TRBJ2-5; D perhaps matches TRBD1 (5 bases). CDR1 and CDR2 (germline): SEHNR, FQNEAQ (reference sequence). V was cut by 1 base and J by 12 bases, with 12 bases left in between. The CDR3 extends over 12 amino acids. This CDR3 reads CASSLVDGAKYF. The CDR3 region has the DNA TGTGCCAGCAGCTTAGTCGATGGGGCCAAGTACTTC.

The chain is built from TRBV5-1 and TRBJ1-1, with a possible D match to TRBD1 (5 bases). The V gene lost 2 bases and the J gene lost 1 base, with 12 bases spanning the gap. The CDR3 has 15 amino acids. CDR1 and CDR2 (germline): SGHRS, YFSETQ. The DNA of the CDR3 is TGCGCCAGCAGCTTACAGGACACTACGAACACTGAAGCTTTCTTT. The encoded protein is CASSLQDTTNTEAFF.

The V and J genes are TRBV30 and TRBJ2-5; D possibly corresponds to TRBD2 (6 bases). Per the germline V gene, CDR1 is GTSNPN and CDR2 is SVGIG (reference sequence). V lost 0 bases, J lost 4 bases, and 9 bases lay in between. CDR3 length: 13 amino acids. CDR3 sequence: CAWSVPGGETQYF. The CDR3 nucleotides are TGTGCCTGGAGTGTCCCCGGGGGAGAGACCCAGTACTTC.

The rearrangement joins TRBV9 to TRBJ1-6; D possibly corresponds to TRBD1 (5 bases). Deletions cut 1 base from V and 7 bases from J, with 12 bases between. This CDR3 comprises 15 residues. Per the germline V gene, CDR1 is SGDLS and CDR2 is YYNGEE. CDR3 in amino acids: CASSVRGGGNSPLHF. The DNA for the CDR3 is TGTGCCAGCAGCGTAAGGGGAGGTGGGAATTCACCCCTCCACTTT.

By share, this clone ranks as large. This rearrangement joins TRBV9 to TRBJ1-3; 8 nucleotides agree with TRBD1. With 0 bases clipped from V and 0 bases from J, the junction kept 5 bases outside the gene matches. The CDR3 has 17 residues. Per germline, CDR1 SGDLS and CDR2 YYNGEE. CDR3: CASSVEQGAGSGNTIYF. The CDR3 nucleotides are TGTGCCAGCAGCGTAGAGCAGGGGGCGGGCTCTGGAAACACCATATATTTT.

The chain couples TRBV29-1 to TRBJ1-2; no clear D. V was pared by 4 bases and J by 4 bases, with 7 bases between. CDR1 is SQVTM and CDR2 is ANQGSEA in the germline V gene. The CDR3 runs to 11 residues. CDR3 residues: CSVAPVYGYTF. CDR3 coding DNA: TGCAGCGTTGCTCCTGTCTATGGCTACACCTTC.